The 19 T cell receptor beta chains in this list originate from one sample, sequenced in a study of tumor and adjacent non-tumor tissue in lung cancer. Three rounds of nested PCR, following a modified ARM-PCR protocol, produced the TCRbeta library. Each CDR3 protein gets one entry after TCRdb re-called the multiplex PCR reads with MiXCR. This table has about 98,000 distinct CDR3 sequences, roughly 78% appearing once. RNA was extracted from bulk tissue without any cell sorting. The normal lung tissue was taken more than 3 cm from the tumor edge. The sequenced sample was distant non-tumor lung tissue. These TCRs come from a man in his sixties with small cell lung cancer.

The rearrangement joins TRBV11-3 to TRBJ2-1, with a tentative D call TRBD2 (7 bases). The CDR3 extends over 13 amino acids. Germline V lookup: CDR1 SGHNT, CDR2 YENEEA. Trimming left V 5 bases short and J 11 bases short, with 16 bases between. This chain's CDR3 is CASSIGLGGKQFF. CDR3 DNA sequence: TGTGCCAGCAGCATTGGACTAGGGGGTAAGCAGTTCTTC. Filled out from reference TRBV11-3 and TRBJ2-1, the complete variable domain reads EAGVVQSPRYKIIEKKQPVAFWCNPISGHNTLYWYLQNLGQGPELLIRYENEEAVDDSQLPKDRFSAERLKGVDSTLKIQPAELGDSAVYLCASSIGLGGKQFFGPGTRLTVL.

In regard to this clonotype: An end of the junction differs from the germline gene, which may be a read error. This chain connects TRBV29-1 to TRBJ2-2; D may be TRBD2 (5 bases). The CDR3 runs 16 residues. Looked up from germline, CDR1 is SQVTM and CDR2 is ANQGSEA. The CDR3, as DNA: TGTAGCGCGTACGGAGTAGCGAGAGTCGGCACCGGGGAGCTGTTTTTT. Its translation: CSAYGVARVGTGELFF.

Turning to this clonotype: This may be a read error: a much more frequent sequence differs by one nucleotide. The chain has TRBV6-1 and TRBJ2-1, with TRBD2 matching 9 bases. This CDR3 has 15 residues. The germline gives CDR1 MNHNS, CDR2 SASEGT. The DNA of the CDR3 is TGTACCAGCAGTGTAAGACTAGCGGCCCCCAATGAGCAGTTCTTC. Protein product: CTSSVRLAAPNEQFF.

This clonotype is classed as medium-sized (0.01 to 0.1%). The rearrangement links TRBV6-5 to TRBJ2-2, with unresolved D. The CDR3 extends over 14 amino acids. Between the trimmed V and J ends, which lost 2 bases and 7 bases, there was a span of 11 bases. CDR1 is MNHEY, CDR2 SVGAGI, per germline. This CDR3 is CASSYMSVGGELFF. Written as DNA, the CDR3 is TGTGCCAGCAGTTACATGTCAGTTGGCGGGGAGCTGTTTTTT.

CDR3 loop: CSALTSGSSGKEQFF. Written as DNA, the CDR3 is TGCAGTGCTTTGACTAGCGGGAGTTCTGGGAAAGAGCAGTTCTTC. The chain carries TRBV20-1 and TRBJ2-1; 12 bases agree with TRBD2. The germline V gene encodes CDR1 DFQATT and CDR2 SNEGSKA (reference sequence). J was trimmed by 10 bases and V by 5 bases; bases with no gene match: 12. This CDR3 region has 15 residues.

About this clonotype itself: This sequence may be a read error, since a much larger clone differs from it by one base. V gene TRBV20-1 combines with J gene TRBJ2-1; 8 bases line up with TRBD2. The CDR3 contains 15 residues. In germline, CDR1 is DFQATT, CDR2 SNEGSKA (reference sequence). CDR3 DNA sequence: TGCAGTCCTAGTTCGGGGGGGGCAAACTACAATGAGCAGTTCTTC. Protein product: CSPSSGGANYNEQFF.

About this clonotype itself: One junction end disagrees with the germline gene, perhaps due to a read error. This rearrangement joins TRBV11-2 to TRBJ2-1; D gene ambiguous. The germline CDR1 and CDR2 sequences are SGHAT and FQNNGV. The CDR3 loop spans 15 amino acids. CDR3 sequence: CGSSSEPASYNEQFF. CDR3 nucleotide sequence: TGTGGCAGCAGCTCAGAGCCCGCCTCCTACAATGAACAGTTCTTC.

V is TRBV7-8 and J is TRBJ2-5; D is ambiguous. Germline lookup yields CDR1 SGHVS and CDR2 FQNEAQ. Trimming removed 1 base at V and 5 bases at J, with 17 bases between. The CDR3 loop spans 16 amino acids. CDR3 DNA sequence: TGTGCCAGCAGCTTAGTGAGTGGGATCGGTAGTGAGACCCAGTACTTC. This encodes CASSLVSGIGSETQYF.

The chain employs TRBV4-2 and TRBJ2-7; 9 bases agree with TRBD2. CDR1 is LGHNA and CDR2 is YNFKEQ in the germline V gene. The length of the CDR3 is 16 residues. V was pared by 0 bases and J by 4 bases, with 7 bases of the junction left unmatched. In DNA form, the CDR3 reads TGTGCCAGCAGCCAAGATGGGATTAGCGGGAGTTACGAGCAGTACTTC. It codes for CASSQDGISGSYEQYF.

A note on this clonotype: At one end the junction does not follow the germline gene, possibly because of a read error. The genes are TRBV12-3 or TRBV12-4 and TRBJ2-1; tentatively, D is TRBD2 (5 bases). This CDR3 has 15 amino acids. The CDR3 loop reads CTSNLASAIGGEQFF. The DNA for the CDR3 is TGTACCAGCAATTTAGCCTCAGCTATAGGAGGTGAGCAGTTCTTC.

This clonotype showed up many times. This rearrangement joins TRBV13 to TRBJ2-1; TRBD2 is a possible D gene (6 bases). Germline V gives CDR1 PRHDT, CDR2 FYEKMQ (reference sequence). The germline V and J ends were trimmed by 10 bases and 0 bases, with 16 bases remaining between them. This CDR3 has 15 amino acids. CDR3 nucleotide sequence: TGTGCCACCGTCAGGTGGGGGGTCTCCTACAATGAGCAGTTCTTC. It is translated as CATVRWGVSYNEQFF.

This clonotype was counted between two and nine times. A much larger clone lies a single base off, so this may be a read error. The chain recombines TRBV30 with TRBJ2-3; no clear D. CDR3 length: 12 amino acids. The germline gives CDR1 GTSNPN, CDR2 SVGIG (reference sequence). This CDR3 reads CVWRPFTDTQYF. CDR3 coding DNA: TGTGTCTGGAGACCGTTCACAGATACGCAGTATTTT.

The genes are TRBV29-1 and TRBJ2-1; D may be TRBD2 (6 bases). The V end was cut by 1 base, the J end by 6 bases, with 19 bases between. From germline, CDR1 is SQVTM and CDR2 ANQGSEA. The CDR3 has 16 amino acids. Here the CDR3 DNA reads TGCAGCGTTGAAGCTGGCGGGGTAATCCCCTTCAATGAGCAGTTCTTC. It encodes CSVEAGGVIPFNEQFF.

Turning to this clonotype: Without the conserved terminal phenylalanine or tryptophan, this CDR3 likely stems from a read error. V gene TRBV24-1 combines with J gene TRBJ2-3; the match to TRBD2 covers 13 bases. The length of the CDR3 is 15 residues. Germline-derived CDR1 and CDR2 are KGHDR and SFDVKD. As DNA, the CDR3 is TGTACCACCGGGACTAGCGGGGAGGGGACAGATACGCAGTATCTT. It encodes CTTGTSGEGTDTQYL.

The rearrangement links TRBV29-1 to TRBJ2-3; 7 bases fit TRBD2. Germline-derived CDR1 and CDR2 are SQVTM and ANQGSEA. After removal of 3 bases from V and 2 bases from J, the junction contained 11 bases not matched to a gene. The CDR3 loop spans 16 amino acids. The DNA of the CDR3 is TGCAGCGTTGAGGGACTAACGGGAGTTATCACAGATACGCAGTATTTT. Its translation is CSVEGLTGVITDTQYF.

Ten or more counts support this clonotype. The chain uses TRBV10-3 and TRBJ2-1; D possibly corresponds to TRBD2 (5 bases). The CDR3 runs 15 residues. Trimming took off 6 bases at V and 1 base at J, with 13 bases between the two ends. CDR1 and CDR2 from the germline V gene are ENHRY and SYGVKD. CDR3 DNA: TGTGCCATCAGCCGAGCGGAGGATTCCTACAATGAGCAGTTCTTC. Amino acid sequence: CAISRAEDSYNEQFF.

Concerning this clonotype itself: The junction and the germline gene differ at one end; a read error may be behind it. The gene calls are TRBV11-3 and TRBJ2-1; 9 bases match TRBD1. The CDR3 length is 16 residues. In germline, CDR1 is SGHNT, CDR2 YENEEA. DNA of the CDR3: TGTGCCAGTAGCGTAGGGGACAGGGTGGATACGGCCACGCAGTTATTC. Translated: CASSVGDRVDTATQLF.

The sample holds a few counts of this clonotype. Germline and junction disagree at one end, which may indicate a read error. This chain joins TRBV5-1 and TRBJ2-3; 9 nucleotides match TRBD1. Germline CDR1 is SGHRS and CDR2 is YFSETQ. This CDR3 region has 14 residues. In DNA, the CDR3 is TGCGTCAGCAGCTCCGGACAGGGGACAGATATGCAGTATTTT. Amino acids: CVSSSGQGTDMQYF.

Points on this clonotype: The junction and the germline gene differ at one end; a read error may be behind it. This chain connects TRBV12-3 or TRBV12-4 to TRBJ2-3, with D hard to call. The CDR3 extends over 14 amino acids. DNA for the CDR3: TGTGCCTGCAGTTTGCTAGGACCCACAGATACGCAGTATTTT. Protein product: CACSLLGPTDTQYF.